This is a list of T cell receptor beta chains from one sample in a study of blood T cell repertoires in COVID-19. TCRdb's copy holds only in-frame clones and misses some; the assay was immunoSEQ multiplex PCR. The sample shows approximately 250,000 clones, approximately 90% of them seen only once. The sample was PBMCs or T cells enriched from blood (not recorded which). All receptors come from a woman aged 25 to 39 with acute COVID-19. Each CDR3 is given without its conserved first and last residue.

TRBV7-8 15 ASSRNMASPRGNTIY
TRBV10-3 19 AISESIIILRTGGSTDTQY
TRBV6-5 12 ASSYSRRDNEQF
TRBV21-1 14 ASSKRTTKFYNEQF
TRBV2 11 ASSGSGADEQY
TRBV6-5 13 ASSYSRHTNSPLH
TRBV28 12 ASSRGQLNTEAF
TRBV28 13 ASSLREGGTDTQY
TRBV2 13 ASSDRTGNNQPQH
TRBV5-1 14 ASSLDVRLMNTEAF
TRBV7-8 15 ASSLGSLAGAADTQY